The 3 T cell receptor beta chains presented below share a single source sample, sequenced in a study of blood T cell repertoires in COVID-19. Using immunoSEQ multiplex PCR, the repertoire was profiled, and TCRdb retains in-frame clones only, with some absent. The table has nearly 250,000 clones, roughly 86% seen once. Sequencing input: PBMCs or T cells enriched from blood (not recorded which). These receptors were collected from a woman in her forties or fifties who had recovered from COVID-19.

The rearrangement uses TRBV20-1 and TRBJ1-1, with D tentatively TRBD1 (6 bases). The CDR3 spans 13 residues. V was trimmed by 6 bases and J by 2 bases, leaving 13 bases between them. CDR1 and CDR2 from the germline V gene are DFQATT and SNEGSKA (reference sequence). The CDR3 DNA reads TGCAGTGCCAGTCGACAGGCCAACACTGAAGCTTTCTTT. Translation gives CSASRQANTEAFF.

This CDR3 is CATSRTGTYGYTF. In nucleotides, the CDR3 is TGTGCCACCAGCAGGACAGGGACCTATGGCTACACCTTC. The chain employs TRBV15 and TRBJ1-2, with 7 bases aligning to TRBD1. CDR3 length equals 13 residues. Looked up from germline, CDR1 is LNHNV and CDR2 is YYDKDF (reference sequence). The V segment lost 3 bases and the J segment 4 bases; nucleotides outside the gene matches: 2.

The V call is TRBV4-1, the J call TRBJ2-2, with TRBD2 as a possible D gene (6 bases). Trimming removed 4 bases from V and 0 bases from J, with 12 bases in between. Per germline, CDR1 MGHRA and CDR2 YSYEKL. This CDR3 comprises 16 residues. This chain's CDR3 is CASSLQGGANTGELFF. The CDR3 nucleotides read TGCGCCAGCAGCCTCCAAGGAGGGGCGAACACCGGGGAGCTGTTTTTT.